This T cell receptor (beta chain) was identified during a study of blood T cell repertoires in COVID-19. The participants were between about 18 and 90 years old and came from some 23 US areas. Data came from immunoSEQ multiplex PCR; TCRdb stores just in-frame clones and leaves some out. The profile shows some 350,000 clones, 88% of them singletons. Source material: PBMCs or T cells enriched from blood (not recorded which). This receptor was obtained from a man aged 25 to 45 who had recovered from COVID-19.

CDR3 amino acids: CASSLLQGRGAVGKLFF. DNA for the CDR3: TGTGCCAGCAGCTTGCTCCAGGGCAGGGGCGCGGTGGGAAAACTGTTTTTT. The chain joins TRBV5-5 to TRBJ1-4; D may be TRBD1 (6 bases). This CDR3 comprises 17 residues. V was pared by 1 base and J by 10 bases, with 23 bases between. CDR1 is SGHKS and CDR2 is YYEKEE in the germline V gene (reference sequence).